Described below is a single T cell receptor beta chain sequence and its context. The target antigen is unknown. Generated by immunoSEQ multiplex PCR, the TCRdb table keeps only in-frame clones and is missing some. The repertoire holds about 40,000 clones, with about two thirds as singletons. The sample originates from a study of vaccination effects on CD4 cells after COVID-19. Study information: The vaccine given was either BNT162b2 or mRNA-1273, in two doses.

Points from the study as a whole: Late in the post-vaccination period, infection-induced and vaccine-induced clones underwent marked clonal contraction.

The CDR3 spans 16 residues. The V gene's germline CDR1 is LNHDA and CDR2 SQIVND (reference sequence). V lost 4 bases to trimming and J lost 0 bases, with 15 bases between them. Sequencing followed a ViraFEST assay step that expanded antigen-specific CD4+ T cells with viral peptide pools. Subsequent to roughly 9 days of culture, CD4+ T cells were isolated. Nucleocapsid antibodies stayed negative before and after vaccination, showing no earlier SARS-CoV-2 infection. Replacing half the medium with IL-2 medium was done on days 3 and 7. This specimen was CD4+ T cells from PBMCs cultured with SARS-CoV-2 spike peptides, taken before COVID-19 vaccination. This TCR was sampled from a human donor who received a COVID-19 vaccine. The chain combines TRBV19 with TRBJ1-1, with D possibly TRBD1 on 5 matching bases. CDR3 nucleotides: TGTGCCAGTAGTAGGGGCACCCTCATCATGAACACTGAAGCTTTCTTT. Translation gives CASSRGTLIMNTEAFF.